This T cell receptor (beta chain) was obtained from a study of beta chain features in type 1 diabetes. Overall study context: All samples yielded 85 million to 130 million examined sorted cells.

The junction had 2 bases not matched to a gene; V was cut back by 4 bases and J by 2 bases. The CDR3 has 16 residues. Germline V gives CDR1 SGHDN, CDR2 FVKESK. All of the isolated RNA was reverse transcribed, so expressed TCRB transcripts were sequenced. The method was immunoSEQ multiplex PCR; TCRdb's version includes in-frame clones alone and lacks a portion of them. The sample holds 430,000 or so clones, over 10% seen once. The sample was naive CD4+ T cells from blood. The V call is TRBV14, the J call TRBJ2-5; 15 bases map to TRBD2. This clonotype originated in a woman between 18 and 29 years old in good health. The CDR3 bases are TGTGCCAGCAGCCTGGGACTAGCGGGGGGACAAGAGACCCAGTACTTC. Its translation: CASSLGLAGGQETQYF.